This TCR beta chain derives from a study of cytomegalovirus exposure and HLA in healthy donors. Comments on this clone: Its antigen is unknown.

General study findings and limits: TCR beta sequences reportedly predicted most subjects' HLA-A and HLA-B alleles accurately. A likely sequencing artifact accounted for one observed cluster of highly shared sequence variants. In an earlier analysis, in 540 or so donors, most V segments appeared productive either ~90% or ~30% of the time.

A multiplex PCR was run with 60 Vbeta primers and 13 Jbeta primers. The assay was immunoSEQ multiplex PCR, and TCRdb's table has in-frame clones only and misses some. Of about 160,000 clones in the sample, around 77% were seen once. Though nominally healthy at sampling, donors likely had unrecorded immune exposures. V lost 6 bases and J 4 bases, leaving 9 bases between the germline ends. The CDR3 is made up of 12 amino acids. The germline CDR1 and CDR2 sequences are SGHVS and FQNEAQ. The chain employs TRBV7-8 and TRBJ2-5; D perhaps matches TRBD1 (5 bases). The receptor was derived from a man in his fifties or sixties in good health and CMV-seropositive. Sequenced input: PBMCs. CDR3 loop: CASSRGLETQYF. CDR3 in DNA: TGTGCCAGCAGTAGGGGATTAGAGACCCAGTACTTC.